This TCR beta chain is from a study of human T cells and chemical hapten exposure. Study-level information: A 2 cm by 2 cm inner upper arm patch received 2% DPC for sensitization. Once 0.01% DPC had been applied to the upper back by patch test, readings were taken at 6 days. Broader study findings: Alopecia in the donors means their immune response may deviate from healthy people's.

TCRdb itself ran the RACE reads through MiXCR, one entry per CDR3 protein. The table records more than 250,000 distinct CDR3 sequences, 8.6% of them present only once. A few counts support this clonotype. Its antigen is not identified. Stated time point: pre-sensitization, week 0. Documented treatment: therapeutic diphenylcyclopropenone sensitization with weekly scalp DPC. The sample was whole blood, taken in connection with sensitization to the hapten diphenylcyclopropenone (DPC). The TCR sequence derives from a woman aged 35 to 49 with alopecia areata. Some clones in this sample may be carry-over from other donors' samples.

Here the CDR3 DNA reads TGTGCCAGCAGCCGCACGCAACAGGGATACAATGAGCAGTTCTTC. This encodes CASSRTQQGYNEQFF. The chain recombines TRBV6-2 or TRBV6-3 with TRBJ2-1; perhaps TRBD1 as D (6 bases). This CDR3 has 15 amino acids. Trimming stripped 6 bases from V and 4 bases from J, with 16 bases between. Germline assignment: CDR1 MNHEY and CDR2 SVGEGT.